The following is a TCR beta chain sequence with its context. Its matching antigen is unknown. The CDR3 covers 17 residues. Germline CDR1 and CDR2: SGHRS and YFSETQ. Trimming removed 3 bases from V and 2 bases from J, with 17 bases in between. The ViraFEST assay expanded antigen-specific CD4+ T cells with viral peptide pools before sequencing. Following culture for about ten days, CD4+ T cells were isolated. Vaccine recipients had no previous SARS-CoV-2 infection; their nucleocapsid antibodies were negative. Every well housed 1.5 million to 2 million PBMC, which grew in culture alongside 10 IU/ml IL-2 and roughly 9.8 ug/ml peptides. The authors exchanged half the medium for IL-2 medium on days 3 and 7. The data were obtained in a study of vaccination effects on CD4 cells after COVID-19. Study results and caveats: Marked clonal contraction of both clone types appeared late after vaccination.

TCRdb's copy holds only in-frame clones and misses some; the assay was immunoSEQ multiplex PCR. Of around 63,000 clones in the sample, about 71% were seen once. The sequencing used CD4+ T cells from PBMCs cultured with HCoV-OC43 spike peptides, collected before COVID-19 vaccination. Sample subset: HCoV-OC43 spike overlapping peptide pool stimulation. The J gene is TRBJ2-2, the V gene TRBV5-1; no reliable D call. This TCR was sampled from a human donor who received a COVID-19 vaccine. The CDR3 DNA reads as TGCGCCAGCAGCTCGCAGCCGGTTAGGGCAAACACCGGGGAGCTGTTTTTT. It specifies CASSSQPVRANTGELFF.